This TCR beta chain was captured by sequencing in a study of shared clonotypes between healthy human individuals. There are a few counts of this clone. V lost 5 bases and J lost 4; bases outside the gene matches: 5. The CDR3 has 14 amino acids. The germline gives CDR1 SGHDT, CDR2 YYEEEE. The data were produced by immunoSEQ multiplex PCR, yet TCRdb's version contains in-frame clones alone and is incomplete. The table lists a few million clones, around 95% of them singletons, with about 0.13% in the top ten. The sequence came from a man between 18 and 35 years old in good health. V and J are TRBV5-6 and TRBJ2-7, with 11 bases lining up with TRBD2. The sample taken for sequencing was naive CD4+ T cells sorted from blood. Subset meaning: CD45RA+ positively selected. This chain's CDR3 is CASRTSGMIYEQYF. CDR3 nucleotides: TGTGCCAGCAGGACTAGCGGGATGATTTACGAGCAGTACTTC.